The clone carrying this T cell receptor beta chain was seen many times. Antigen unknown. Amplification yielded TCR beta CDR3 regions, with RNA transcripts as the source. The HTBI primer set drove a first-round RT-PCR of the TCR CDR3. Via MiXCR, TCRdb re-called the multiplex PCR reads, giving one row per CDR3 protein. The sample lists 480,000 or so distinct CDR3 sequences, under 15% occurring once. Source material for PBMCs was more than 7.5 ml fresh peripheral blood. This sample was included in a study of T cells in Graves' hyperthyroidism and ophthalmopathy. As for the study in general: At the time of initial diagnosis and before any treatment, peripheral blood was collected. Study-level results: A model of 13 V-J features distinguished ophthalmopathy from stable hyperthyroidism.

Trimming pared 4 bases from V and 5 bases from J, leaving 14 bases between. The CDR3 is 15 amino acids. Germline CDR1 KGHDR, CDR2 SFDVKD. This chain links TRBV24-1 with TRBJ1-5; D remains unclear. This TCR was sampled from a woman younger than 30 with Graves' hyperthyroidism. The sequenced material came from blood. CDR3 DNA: TGTGCCACCAGTGAAGACGGAGGGAGCGATCAGCCCCAGCATTTT. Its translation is CATSEDGGSDQPQHF.